These 17 T cell receptor beta chains share one sample of origin, sequenced in a study of cytomegalovirus exposure and HLA in healthy donors. Here immunoSEQ multiplex PCR was the method, and the copy in TCRdb shows in-frame clones only, minus some. The data contain roughly 200,000 clones, around nine tenths of them singletons. The sample consisted of PBMCs. The receptors were gathered from a man aged 25 to 40 in good health and CMV-seropositive.

The chain recombines TRBV19 with TRBJ2-3; unclear D gene. V lost 5 bases, J lost 5 bases, and 11 bases lay in between. CDR1 and CDR2 (germline): LNHDA, SQIVND (reference sequence). This CDR3 has 13 amino acids. CDR3 amino acids: CASSLRLGDTQYF. The CDR3, as DNA: TGTGCCAGTAGTTTAAGGCTGGGAGATACGCAGTATTTT.

V gene TRBV7-2 combines with J gene TRBJ2-5; no clear D. CDR3 size: 16 residues. Deletions cut 4 bases from V and 3 bases from J, with 18 bases between. Looked up from germline, CDR1 is SGHTA and CDR2 is FQGNSA. The CDR3 DNA is TGTGCCAGCAGCTCTAATCCCCCGTCACTCAAAGAGACCCAGTACTTC. Protein product: CASSSNPPSLKETQYF.

The rearrangement links TRBV11-2 to TRBJ2-7; 8 positions agree with TRBD2. CDR1 is SGHAT, CDR2 FQNNGV, per germline. The CDR3 is made up of 15 amino acids. Trimming took 1 base from V and 2 from J; bases not matched to a gene: 4. This chain's CDR3 is CASSLAGGPAYEQYF. CDR3 bases: TGTGCCAGCAGCTTAGCGGGAGGGCCCGCCTACGAGCAGTACTTC.

Concerning this clone itself: Other DNA sequences of this sample code for an identical CDR3. The V and J genes are TRBV27 and TRBJ2-2; unclear D gene. The CDR3 contains 12 residues. The germline V gene has CDR1 MNHEY and CDR2 SMNVEV (reference sequence). The germline V and J ends were trimmed by 3 bases and 4 bases, with 3 bases remaining between them. CDR3 DNA sequence: TGTGCCAGCAGTTTGGGCACCGGGGAGCTGTTTTTT. Protein sequence: CASSLGTGELFF.

The J gene is TRBJ2-7, the V gene TRBV4-3, with TRBD1 matching over 8 bases. The CDR3 spans 15 residues. Trimming cost V 0 bases and J 4 bases; bases outside gene matches: 5. Germline V CDR1 and CDR2: LGHNA, YSLEER. CDR3 bases: TGCGCCAGCAGCCAAGATTGGACAGGGCTTTACGAGCAGTACTTC. It specifies CASSQDWTGLYEQYF.

The CDR3 DNA follows: TGTGCCACCTGGCATCCGAACACTGAAGCTTTCTTT. Its protein is CATWHPNTEAFF. V gene TRBV19 combines with J gene TRBJ1-1, with D unresolved. The CDR3 loop spans 12 amino acids. The germline gives CDR1 LNHDA, CDR2 SQIVND (reference sequence). Trimming removed 10 bases from V and 1 base from J, with 10 bases in between.

The chain employs TRBV5-1 and TRBJ2-7; D is possibly TRBD1 (7 bases). With 0 bases removed from V and 2 bases from J, the gap between germline ends came to 12 bases. The CDR3 consists of 15 residues. Germline V gives CDR1 SGHRS, CDR2 YFSETQ. In nucleotides, the CDR3 is TGCGCCAGCAGCTTGGGGCAGGGGGGACCCTACGAGCAGTACTTC. Translated: CASSLGQGGPYEQYF.

This clone has ten or more counts. The rearrangement uses TRBV6-6 and TRBJ2-7; no reliable D call. Per germline, CDR1 MNHNY and CDR2 SVGAGI (reference sequence). V was cut by 0 bases and J by 6 bases, with 9 bases left in between. This CDR3 is 13 amino acids long. CDR3 in amino acids: CASSYSMMSEQYF. In DNA, the CDR3 is TGTGCCAGCAGTTACTCTATGATGTCCGAGCAGTACTTC.

The chain links TRBV28 to TRBJ2-7; 8 nucleotides agree with TRBD2. Germline V gene sequence: CDR1 MDHEN, CDR2 SYDVKM. The CDR3 totals 15 residues. V shed 5 bases, J shed 6 bases, and the junction held 12 bases outside the gene matches. CDR3 in amino acids: CASSRTGAGGLEQYF. The CDR3 nucleotides are TGTGCCAGCAGTCGCACCGGGGCGGGAGGACTCGAGCAGTACTTC.

This rearrangement joins TRBV6-5 to TRBJ2-1, with TRBD1 matching over 9 bases. V lost 0 bases to trimming and J lost 3 bases; unmatched junction nucleotides: 3. The CDR3 runs 16 residues. Germline V gene lookup returns CDR1 MNHEY and CDR2 SVGAGI. The CDR3 DNA follows: TGTGCCAGCAGTTACTCGAGGACAGGGGACTACAATGAGCAGTTCTTC. Translating it yields CASSYSRTGDYNEQFF.

The chain's CDR3 is CASSQDLREGSVLSEQYF. As DNA, the CDR3 is TGTGCCAGCAGCCAAGATCTGCGGGAGGGCTCCGTATTGAGCGAGCAGTACTTC. The rearrangement joins TRBV4-2 to TRBJ2-7; 9 bases map to TRBD2. The J segment lost 6 bases and the V segment lost 0 bases, leaving 15 bases of the junction unmatched. In germline, CDR1 is LGHNA, CDR2 YNFKEQ. The CDR3 runs to 18 residues.

The chain couples TRBV5-6 to TRBJ2-1; 9 bases map to TRBD1. V shed 2 bases, J shed 5 bases, and the junction held 2 bases outside the gene matches. The CDR3 sequence is 14 residues long. In germline, CDR1 is SGHDT, CDR2 YYEEEE. Written as DNA, the CDR3 is TGTGCCAGCAGCTTAGGGACAGGGCACAATGAGCAGTTCTTC. It is translated as CASSLGTGHNEQFF. The full variable domain, with the rest looked up from reference TRBV5-6 and TRBJ2-1, is DAGVTQSPTHLIKTRGQQVTLRCSPKSGHDTVSWYQQALGQGPQFIFQYYEEEERQRGNFPDRFSGHQFPNYSSELNVNALLLGDSALYLCASSLGTGHNEQFFGPGTRLTVL.

The genes are TRBV7-2 and TRBJ2-7, with a possible D match to TRBD1 (5 bases). The CDR3 sequence is 14 residues long. The V end was cut by 2 bases, the J end by 4 bases, with 12 bases between. The germline gives CDR1 SGHTA, CDR2 FQGNSA. CDR3 nucleotide sequence: TGTGCCAGCAGCTTAATGCAGGGTGGATACGAGCAGTACTTC. This encodes CASSLMQGGYEQYF.

This rearrangement joins TRBV5-1 to TRBJ1-2; D call uncertain. CDR3 length: 15 residues. The germline gives CDR1 SGHRS, CDR2 YFSETQ. Trimming removed 0 bases at V and 6 bases at J, with 15 bases between. CDR3 sequence: CASSLGLDSVDGYTF. The CDR3 DNA sequence: TGCGCCAGCAGCTTGGGTCTGGATTCGGTGGATGGCTACACCTTC.

The chain joins TRBV2 to TRBJ2-7, with TRBD1 as a possible D gene (5 bases). Looked up from germline, CDR1 is SNHLY and CDR2 is FYNNEI. The CDR3 runs to 12 residues. Trimming shortened V by 4 bases and J by 5 bases, and 9 bases separated the two germline ends. The CDR3, as DNA: TGTGCCAGCAGTGGAGCAGGGAACGAGCAGTACTTC. It encodes CASSGAGNEQYF.

The chain links TRBV27 to TRBJ2-3, with a possible D match to TRBD2 (5 bases). Germline values: CDR1 MNHEY, CDR2 SMNVEV (reference sequence). CDR3 size: 14 residues. The V end lost 6 bases, the J end lost 6 bases, and 16 bases lay between the germline ends. CDR3 sequence: CASSRGTAEDTQYF. The DNA for the CDR3 is TGTGCCAGCAGCCGGGGAACGGCGGAGGATACGCAGTATTTT.

This clone was seen a few times. The CDR3 here is CASSLAQGISSPLHF. The DNA of the CDR3 is TGTGCCAGCAGCTTGGCACAGGGGATTAGCTCACCCCTCCACTTT. The chain carries TRBV7-6 and TRBJ1-6; TRBD1 aligns across 7 bases. The CDR3 runs to 15 residues. Germline V lookup: CDR1 SGHVS, CDR2 FNYEAQ. Unmatched junction bases numbered 9, after V lost 3 bases and J lost 10 bases.